This entry concerns a single T cell receptor (beta chain). Its antigen is not yet known. The input lacks base qualities; no much larger clone sits a single base away. The data were taken from a study of massively parallel sequencing of T cell beta chains (dated by TCRdb to 2009 to 2011). Context from the whole study: The study profiled human TCR beta CDR3 diversity in peripheral blood using 5'-RACE, Illumina short-read sequencing and a dedicated short-read assembly strategy. Overall study outcomes, separate from this receptor: Because the RNA was pooled from many donors, the results reflect population-average clonotype abundance rather than any individual repertoire. The length of CDR3 beta varied from 21 to 81 nucleotides, with the peak at 45 nucleotides. A unique TRBV gene could be assigned to only around 23,000 (approximately 67%) of the clonotypes. TRBV usage was found to range from over 0.009% for TRBV17 to 21% to 30% for TRBV20-1, and TRBJ usage was found to range from around 1.5% for TRBJ2-6 to around 16% for TRBJ2-1. By subsampling, clonotype counts were shown to rise linearly with read number, indicating that sequencing depth was far from saturation. A single sequence read supported most clonotypes (about 70% of the roughly 34,000), and this single-read support could in principle inflate apparent diversity. Within the 34,000 or so distinct clonotypes, single-copy clonotypes accounted for roughly 65% of clonotypes but just roughly 18% of assemblies. Preferential PCR amplification of some TRBV and TRBJ sequences may have skewed the reported gene usage frequencies.

TCRdb shows the sequencer as Illumina Genome Analyzer II. After two rounds of nested PCR using TRBC1/TRBC2-specific primers, a RACE product of roughly 520 bp was obtained and then gel-purified. To give RACE a 5' anchor, first-strand cDNA synthesis used a TRBC-specific primer together with a template-switching oligonucleotide. The RACE amplicon was too long for direct short-read sequencing, so it was concatemerized by ligation and sheared by sonication. PAGE was used to isolate a size fraction of 100 to 300 bp, and that fraction then underwent shotgun sequencing on the Illumina platform. In separate sequencing runs on an Illumina GAII, 18.8 million 36-nt reads and 21.7 million 50-nt single-end reads were generated. On the study's bioinformatics: Assembly of the approximately 41 million pooled reads was done with iSSAKE, using the parameters -m 15, -o 2 and -r 0.7. Reads aligning to the ends of Ensembl TRBV gene predictions that carried unmatched junctional bases were used to seed de novo CDR3 beta assemblies. Clonotype abundance was estimated as the number of matching assembled contigs, not raw read depth. After about 2,100 (around 5.9%) of the assembled clonotypes were removed for having in-frame stop codons, about 34,000 productive clonotypes remained. Of the 288 unique TCR sequences obtained by Sanger sequencing of cloned RACE products, approximately 67% were also present in the Illumina assembly. The public reads were reanalyzed by TCRdb: fastp trimming at Q25, MiXCR alignment, in-frame beta chains only. One record per CDR3 amino acid sequence lists the most common genes and DNA. The V and J calls, along with clone size, are taken from TCRdb and not from the paper's own processing. This sample lists 3,500 to 5,000 distinct CDR3 sequences; around 38% were detected once. The ten largest clonotypes hold just under 3% of the sample.

From V the trimming removes 1 base and from J it removes 3 bases, while the gene matches leave 5 bases of the junction unaccounted for. Reading from cysteine to phenylalanine, the CDR3 counts 15 amino acids. The read is trimmed to its CDR3 DNA, 45 bases read in frame from base 1. Sequences MGHRA (CDR1) and YSYEKL (CDR2) are obtained from the germline V gene. The donor pool comprised around 400 males and under 200 females, all aged roughly 18 to 40 years. From roughly 170 liters of pooled peripheral blood, peripheral leukocyte polyA+ RNA was isolated. A commercial mRNA preparation from normal human peripheral blood leukocytes, pooled from a few hundred individuals, served as the starting material.

The sequence came from a pool of human donors in good health; the sample was commercial RNA pooled from many donors. Sequences were obtained from commercial RNA from peripheral blood pooled from many donors. The sequence links TRBV4-1 to TRBJ2-7; 8 bases in between match TRBD1. The CDR3 sequence is CASSQGFRGLYEQYF. The bases read TGCGCCAGCAGCCAAGGGTTCAGGGGGCTCTACGAGCAGTACTTC.